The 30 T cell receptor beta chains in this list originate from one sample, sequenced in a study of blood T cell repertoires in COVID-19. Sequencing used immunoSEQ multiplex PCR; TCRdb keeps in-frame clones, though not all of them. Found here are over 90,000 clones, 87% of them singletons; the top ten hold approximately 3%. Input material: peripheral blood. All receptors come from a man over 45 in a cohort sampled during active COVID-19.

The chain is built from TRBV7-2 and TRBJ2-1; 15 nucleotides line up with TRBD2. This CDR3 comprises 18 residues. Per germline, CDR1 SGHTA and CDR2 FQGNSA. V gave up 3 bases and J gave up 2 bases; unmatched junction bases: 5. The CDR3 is CASSFGTSGGRPYNEQFF. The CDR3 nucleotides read TGTGCCAGCAGCTTCGGGACTAGCGGGGGGCGCCCCTACAATGAGCAGTTCTTC.

The CDR3 region has the DNA TGTGCCAGCAGCGTGGCCTTAAGGACAGCCTATTCTGGGGCCAACGTCCTGACTTTC. Translation: CASSVALRTAYSGANVLTF. J is TRBJ2-6 and V is TRBV9; D is perhaps TRBD1 (6 bases). From germline, CDR1 is SGDLS and CDR2 YYNGEE. Trimming took off 2 bases at V and 1 base at J, with 19 bases between the two ends. The CDR3 consists of 19 residues.

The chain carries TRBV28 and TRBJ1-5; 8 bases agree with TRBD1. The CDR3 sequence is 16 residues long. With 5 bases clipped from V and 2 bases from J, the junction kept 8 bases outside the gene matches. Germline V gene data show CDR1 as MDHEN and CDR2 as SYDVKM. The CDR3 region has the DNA TGTGCCAGCAGTCCAAGACAGGGGCGAGGCAATCAGCCCCAGCATTTT. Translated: CASSPRQGRGNQPQHF.

CDR3 nucleotide sequence: TGCGCCAGCAGCTTACAGGGTAACCAAGAGACCCAGTACTTC. It specifies CASSLQGNQETQYF. The chain carries TRBV5-1 and TRBJ2-5; possible D gene TRBD1, 6 bases. The CDR3 runs to 14 residues. Trimming removed 2 bases from V and 0 bases from J, with 8 bases in between. The germline CDR1 and CDR2 sequences are SGHRS and YFSETQ. Drawing the rest from reference TRBV5-1 and TRBJ2-5, the complete variable domain is KAGVTQTPRYLIKTRGQQVTLSCSPISGHRSVSWYQQTPGQGLQFLFEYFSETQRNKGNFPGRFSGRQFSNSRSEMNVSTLELGDSALYLCASSLQGNQETQYFGPGTRLLVL.

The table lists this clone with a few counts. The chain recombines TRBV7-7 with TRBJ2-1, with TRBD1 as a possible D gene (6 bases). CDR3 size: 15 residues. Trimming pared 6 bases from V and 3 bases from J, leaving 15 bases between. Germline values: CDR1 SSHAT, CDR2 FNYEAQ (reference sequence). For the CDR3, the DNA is TGTGCCAGCAGTTCCGGGACACTACTCTACAATGAGCAGTTCTTC. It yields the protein CASSSGTLLYNEQFF.

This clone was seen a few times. The CDR3 loop reads CASSPDMTGGNEQYF. The DNA of the CDR3 is TGCGCCAGCAGTCCCGATATGACAGGGGGCAACGAGCAGTACTTC. The V and J genes are TRBV5-1 and TRBJ2-7; 10 bases fit TRBD1. This CDR3 is built from 15 residues. Germline CDR1 and CDR2: SGHRS and YFSETQ. V gave up 5 bases and J gave up 5 bases; unmatched junction bases: 10.

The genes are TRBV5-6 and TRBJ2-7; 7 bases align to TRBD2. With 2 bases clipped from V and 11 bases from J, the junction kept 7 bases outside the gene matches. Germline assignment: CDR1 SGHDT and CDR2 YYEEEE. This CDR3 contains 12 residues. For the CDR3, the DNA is TGTGCCAGCAGCTTCTTGACTAGCCCGAAGTACTTC. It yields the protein CASSFLTSPKYF.

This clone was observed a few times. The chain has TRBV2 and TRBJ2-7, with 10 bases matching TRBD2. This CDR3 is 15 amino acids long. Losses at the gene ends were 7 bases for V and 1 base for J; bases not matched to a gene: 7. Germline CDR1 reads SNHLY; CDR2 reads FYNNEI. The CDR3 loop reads CASNSGGAQSYEQYV. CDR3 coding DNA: TGTGCCAGCAACAGCGGGGGGGCCCAATCCTACGAGCAGTACGTC.

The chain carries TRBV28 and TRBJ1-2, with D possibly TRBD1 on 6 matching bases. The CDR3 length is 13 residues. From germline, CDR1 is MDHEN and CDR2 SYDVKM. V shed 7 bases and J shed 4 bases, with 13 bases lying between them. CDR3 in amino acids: CASKTGSPYGYTF. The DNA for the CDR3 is TGTGCCAGCAAAACAGGGTCCCCCTATGGCTACACCTTC.

The CDR3 loop reads CASSHRDSNSPLHF. The CDR3 coding sequence is TGTGCCAGCAGCCACCGGGACAGTAATTCACCCCTCCACTTT. This chain uses TRBV5-4 with TRBJ1-6; TRBD1 agrees at 7 bases. V lost 4 bases to trimming and J lost 6 bases; unmatched junction nucleotides: 4. Looked up from germline, CDR1 is SGHNT and CDR2 is YYREEE (reference sequence). This CDR3 spans 14 amino acids.

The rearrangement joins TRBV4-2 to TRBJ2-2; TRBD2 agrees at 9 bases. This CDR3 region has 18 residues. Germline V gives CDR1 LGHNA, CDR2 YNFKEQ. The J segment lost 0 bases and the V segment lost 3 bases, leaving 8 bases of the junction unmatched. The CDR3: CASSHWSSGEANTGELFF. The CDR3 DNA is TGTGCCAGCAGCCATTGGTCTAGCGGGGAAGCGAACACCGGGGAGCTGTTTTTT.

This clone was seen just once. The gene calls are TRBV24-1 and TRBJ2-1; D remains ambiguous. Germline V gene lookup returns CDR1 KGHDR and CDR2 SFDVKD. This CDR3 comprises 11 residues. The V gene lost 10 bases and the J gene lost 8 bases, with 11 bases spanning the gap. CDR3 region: CATSRVDEQFF. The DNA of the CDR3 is TGTGCCACATCTCGGGTTGATGAGCAGTTCTTC.

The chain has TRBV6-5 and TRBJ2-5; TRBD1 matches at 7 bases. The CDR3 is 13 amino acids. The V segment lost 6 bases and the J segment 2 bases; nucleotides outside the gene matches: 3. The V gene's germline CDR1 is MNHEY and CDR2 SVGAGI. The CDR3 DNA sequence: TGTGCCAGCAGAGCAGGGGGACAAGAGACCCAGTACTTC. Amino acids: CASRAGGQETQYF.

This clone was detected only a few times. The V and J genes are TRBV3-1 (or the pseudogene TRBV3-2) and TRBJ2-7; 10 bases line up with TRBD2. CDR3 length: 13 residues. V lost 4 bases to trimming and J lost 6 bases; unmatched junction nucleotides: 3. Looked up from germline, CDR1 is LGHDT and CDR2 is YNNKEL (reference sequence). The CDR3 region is CASSRSGGAEQYV. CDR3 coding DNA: TGTGCCAGCAGCCGAAGCGGGGGGGCCGAGCAGTACGTC.

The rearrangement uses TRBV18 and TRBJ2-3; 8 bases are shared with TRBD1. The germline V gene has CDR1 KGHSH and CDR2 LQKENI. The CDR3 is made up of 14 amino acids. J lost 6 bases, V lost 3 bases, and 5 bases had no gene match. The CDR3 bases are TGTGCCAGCTCACCTCAGGGGGCCGGGGATACGCAGTATTTT. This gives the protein CASSPQGAGDTQYF.

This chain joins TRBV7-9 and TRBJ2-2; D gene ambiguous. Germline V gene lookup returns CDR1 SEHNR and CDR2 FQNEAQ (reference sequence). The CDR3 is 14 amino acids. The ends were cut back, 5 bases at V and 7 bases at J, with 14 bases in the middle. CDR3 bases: TGTGCCAGCAGCCCTTATAGAGTATACGGGGAGCTGTTTTTT. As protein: CASSPYRVYGELFF.

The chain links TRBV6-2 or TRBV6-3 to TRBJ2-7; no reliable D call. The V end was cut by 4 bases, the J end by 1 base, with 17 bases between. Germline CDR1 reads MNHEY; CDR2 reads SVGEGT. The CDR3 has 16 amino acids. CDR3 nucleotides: TGTGCCAGCAGTTTCACCATGATCGGCGGTTCCTACGAGCAGTACTTC. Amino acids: CASSFTMIGGSYEQYF.

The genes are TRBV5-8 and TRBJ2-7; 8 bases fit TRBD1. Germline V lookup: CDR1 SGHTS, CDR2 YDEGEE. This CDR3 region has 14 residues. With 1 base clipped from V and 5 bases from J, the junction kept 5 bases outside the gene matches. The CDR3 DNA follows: TGTGCCAGCAGCTTGAGGAGGACAGGGAACGAGCAGTACTTC. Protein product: CASSLRRTGNEQYF.

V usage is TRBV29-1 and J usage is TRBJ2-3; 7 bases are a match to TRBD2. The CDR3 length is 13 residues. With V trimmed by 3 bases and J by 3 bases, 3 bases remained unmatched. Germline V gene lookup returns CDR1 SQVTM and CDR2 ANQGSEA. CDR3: CSVDQGGTDTQYF. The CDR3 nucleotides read TGCAGCGTTGATCAGGGAGGGACAGATACGCAGTATTTT.

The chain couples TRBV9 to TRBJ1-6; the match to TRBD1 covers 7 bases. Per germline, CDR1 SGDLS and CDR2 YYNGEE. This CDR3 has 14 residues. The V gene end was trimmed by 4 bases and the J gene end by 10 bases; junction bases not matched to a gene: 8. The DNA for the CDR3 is TGTGCCAGCAGCTCCGCCGGGACAGAATCACCCCTCCACTTT. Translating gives CASSSAGTESPLHF.

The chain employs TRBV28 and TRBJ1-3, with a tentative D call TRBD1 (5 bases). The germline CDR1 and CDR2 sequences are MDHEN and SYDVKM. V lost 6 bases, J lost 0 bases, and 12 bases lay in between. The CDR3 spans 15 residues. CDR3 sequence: CASRSRDYSGNTIYF. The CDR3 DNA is TGTGCCAGCAGGAGCAGGGACTACTCTGGAAACACCATATATTTT.

CDR3 sequence reads: CASTPTVPTEAFF. CDR3 DNA sequence: TGTGCCAGCACCCCGACAGTCCCCACTGAAGCTTTCTTT. The chain employs TRBV6-2 or TRBV6-3 and TRBJ1-1; a weak D match, TRBD1 (5 bases). V was pared by 7 bases and J by 4 bases, with 13 bases between. There are 13 residues in the CDR3. Germline V gene data show CDR1 as MNHEY and CDR2 as SVGEGT.

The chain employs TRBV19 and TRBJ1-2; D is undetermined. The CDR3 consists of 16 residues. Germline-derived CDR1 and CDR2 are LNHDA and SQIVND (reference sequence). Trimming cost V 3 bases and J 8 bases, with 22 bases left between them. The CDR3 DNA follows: TGTGCCAGTAGTATTTTTGATGGTACCCCACTGAGAGGCTACACCTTC. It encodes CASSIFDGTPLRGYTF.

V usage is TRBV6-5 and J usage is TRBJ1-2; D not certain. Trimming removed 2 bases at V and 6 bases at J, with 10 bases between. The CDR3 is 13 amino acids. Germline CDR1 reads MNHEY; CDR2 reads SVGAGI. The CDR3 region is CASSYLTADGYTF. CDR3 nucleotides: TGTGCCAGCAGTTACCTTACAGCAGATGGCTACACCTTC.

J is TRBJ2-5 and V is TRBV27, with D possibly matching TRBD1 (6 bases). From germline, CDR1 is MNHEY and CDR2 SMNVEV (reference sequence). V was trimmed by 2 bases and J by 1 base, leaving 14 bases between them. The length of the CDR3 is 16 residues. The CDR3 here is CASSLRRIQGQETQYF. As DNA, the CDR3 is TGTGCCAGCAGTTTAAGGCGTATACAGGGCCAAGAGACCCAGTACTTC.

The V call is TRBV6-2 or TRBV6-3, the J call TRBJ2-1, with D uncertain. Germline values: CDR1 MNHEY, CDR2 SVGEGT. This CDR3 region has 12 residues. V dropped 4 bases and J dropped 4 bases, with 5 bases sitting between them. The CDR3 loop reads CASSSPYNEQFF. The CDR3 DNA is TGTGCCAGCAGTTCTCCGTACAATGAGCAGTTCTTC.

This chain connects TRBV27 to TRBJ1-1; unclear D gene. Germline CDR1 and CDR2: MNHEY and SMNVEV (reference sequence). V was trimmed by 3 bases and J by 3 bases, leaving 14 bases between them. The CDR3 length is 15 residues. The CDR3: CASSFSQMAYTEAFF. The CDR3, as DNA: TGTGCCAGCAGTTTTTCACAGATGGCTTACACTGAAGCTTTCTTT.

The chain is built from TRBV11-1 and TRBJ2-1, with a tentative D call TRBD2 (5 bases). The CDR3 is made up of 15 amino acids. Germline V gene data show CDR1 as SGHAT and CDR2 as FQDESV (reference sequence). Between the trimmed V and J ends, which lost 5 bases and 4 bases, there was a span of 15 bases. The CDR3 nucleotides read TGTGCCAGCAGCCGGGGAATGACTACTTACAATGAGCAGTTCTTC. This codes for CASSRGMTTYNEQFF.

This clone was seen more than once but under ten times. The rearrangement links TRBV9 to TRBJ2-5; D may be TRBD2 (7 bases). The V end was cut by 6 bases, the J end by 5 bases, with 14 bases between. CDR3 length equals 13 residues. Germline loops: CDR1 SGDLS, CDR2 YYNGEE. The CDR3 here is CASNPEGGETQYF. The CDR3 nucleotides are TGTGCCAGCAACCCGGAGGGGGGGGAGACCCAGTACTTC.

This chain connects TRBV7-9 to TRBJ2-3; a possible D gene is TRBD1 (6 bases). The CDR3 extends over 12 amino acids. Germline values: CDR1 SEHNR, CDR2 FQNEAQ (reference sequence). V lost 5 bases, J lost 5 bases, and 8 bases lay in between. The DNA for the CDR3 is TGTGCCAGCAGCGCCAGGGGAGATACGCAGTATTTT. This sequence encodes CASSARGDTQYF.